A selection of T cell receptor beta chains follows, all from one sample in a study of type 1 regulatory T cells. TCRdb recomputed calls from the reads with MiXCR, one row per CDR3 protein. The table lists over 14,000 distinct CDR3 sequences, around 13% of them singletons, with less than 20% in the top ten. These receptors have no known antigen. Sequenced sample: cultured T cells, either the whole culture or a sorted T cell fraction (not recorded which). These receptors all stem from a human donor in good health. Both conserved end residues are part of each CDR3.

CDR3aa	j_gene	v_gene
CASSLSHQPQHF	TRBJ1-5	TRBV28
CSAPSLSGGSYNEQFF	TRBJ2-1	TRBV20-1
CAWSVWAGHSAYEQYF	TRBJ2-7	TRBV30
CASSQRGAGELFF	TRBJ2-2	TRBV3-1
CASSEQGGYGYTF	TRBJ1-2	TRBV2
CASTWGRGGEETQYF	TRBJ2-5	TRBV5-1
CASSLDRSDTQYF	TRBJ2-3	TRBV7-2
CASSYSSRMSGNTIYF	TRBJ1-3	TRBV6-5
CASSSVTGANEQFF	TRBJ2-1	TRBV5-1
CASSPVGTVTYEQYF	TRBJ2-7	TRBV6-5
CASSPHSPVPPLHF	TRBJ1-6	TRBV3-1
CASSSGALGEYF	TRBJ2-7	TRBV7-9
CASSLRYGYTF	TRBJ1-2	TRBV28
CASSFVREQFF	TRBJ2-1	TRBV12-3/TRBV12-4
CASSPTVTVQTQYF	TRBJ2-5	TRBV3-1
CASGREGGFGELFF	TRBJ2-2	TRBV6-5
CSARAQTGETYNEQFF	TRBJ2-1	TRBV20-1
CASSLFASGSYNEQFF	TRBJ2-1	TRBV28
CAITRVAGGTDTQYF	TRBJ2-3	TRBV10-3
CSASSGQYQPQHF	TRBJ1-5	TRBV20-1
CSANRGDPYEQYF	TRBJ2-7	TRBV20-1
CASQEGGVYEQYF	TRBJ2-7	TRBV7-9
CASSLGGQGGITDTQYF	TRBJ2-3	TRBV5-4
CSAELAGVGEQFF	TRBJ2-1	TRBV20-1
CTSSAAGTDYNEQFF	TRBJ2-1	TRBV5-1
CASSLLWDGNEQFF	TRBJ2-1	TRBV6-5
CASSPNAAGGLETQYF	TRBJ2-5	TRBV18
CASREVGETQYF	TRBJ2-5	TRBV6-5
CASSLAGLNNYGYTF	TRBJ1-2	TRBV28
CSALRIGTDTQYF	TRBJ2-3	TRBV20-1
CSAKGADTQYF	TRBJ2-3	TRBV20-1
CASSQGGKETQYF	TRBJ2-5	TRBV5-1
CSAEVVGRTDTQYF	TRBJ2-3	TRBV20-1
CASNNGGTYGHTF	TRBJ1-2	TRBV6-2/TRBV6-3
CSAPTGSTYEQYF	TRBJ2-7	TRBV20-1
CASSFQTNTEAFF	TRBJ1-1	TRBV11-3
CSLPGQETQYF	TRBJ2-5	TRBV29-1
CASSPRPRFLAGASTDTQYF	TRBJ2-3	TRBV18
CSAHLAGVVYEQYF	TRBJ2-7	TRBV20-1
CASSTDSRNTIYF	TRBJ1-3	TRBV12-3/TRBV12-4
CASSPRREEAFF	TRBJ1-1	TRBV18
CSATGLVLETQYF	TRBJ2-5	TRBV20-1
CASSSRTAHRYEQYF	TRBJ2-7	TRBV28
CASSELDRGGEQYF	TRBJ2-7	TRBV7-8